This T cell receptor beta chain was observed in a study of cytomegalovirus exposure and HLA in healthy donors (dated by TCRdb to the late 2010s). For the wider study: A later analysis indicated that the 120 validation repertoires were generated on the platform also employed for the 700 or so repertoires of the first cohort. The study was designed to test whether signatures of past pathogen exposure could be identified by cataloging public T cell receptors. A separate validation cohort of about 110 different subjects was used in addition to the approximately 700-subject first cohort. The study combined high-throughput TCR immunosequencing, statistical association of individual TCRs with disease status, and machine learning to predict cytomegalovirus infection status.

The library was built by means of the immunoSEQ multiplex PCR assay. Per the source publication's procedure: A statistical classification framework was built for diagnosing cytomegalovirus status from the catalog of TCR beta chain sequences. As stored in TCRdb, this immuneACCESS dataset retains in-frame rearrangements with V and J assigned. A fraction of the clones does not appear; measured against another copy, unresolved V genes explain less than half of the discrepancy, and the remainder lacks a known reason. Clone size and the V and J calls come from that table; the DNA yielded D and trimming. Within this sample are about 360,000 clones, with roughly 88% of them counted one time only. The top ten clones comprise 0.65% to 0.95% of the sample. The donors belonged to the validation cohort of about 120 subjects, which was separate from the roughly 670-subject first cohort. There are 16 amino acids in the CDR3, from cysteine to phenylalanine inclusive. Of all the DNA, just the CDR3 is kept, 48 bases in frame from base 1. Taken from the germline V gene, the CDR1 and CDR2 loops are MGHRA and YSYEKL. V is reduced by 1 base and J by 1 base, leaving a spacing of 11 bases between them.

The paper as a whole reports these results and caveats: In a later analysis, TCRs clustered in the first cohort were found to also tend to co-occur in the 110 or so validation repertoires, with about 94% of cluster scores above 0. The study listed 150 to 200 TCR beta chains as associated with cytomegalovirus. The authors suggested that the approach could potentially be generalized to other disease states and immunological phenotypes. All 120 or so repertoires were used to score co-occurrence in the validation cohort in a later analysis, because that analysis had no HLA typing for the cohort. The classifier was reported to diagnose cytomegalovirus status with high specificity and sensitivity in both the original cohort and the validation cohort. In vitro tests confirmed that a few of the cytomegalovirus-associated TCR beta chains recognize cytomegalovirus antigens. Most TCR sequences were observed very rarely across donors, whereas some public TCRs were present in many individuals.

Comment on this clone: This receptor's antigen is unknown. It has no much larger one-base neighbor in the sample; base qualities were not kept.

The receptor was isolated from a woman between 18 and 29 years old in good health and CMV-seronegative. Input material: PBMCs. The rearrangement combines TRBV4-1 with TRBJ1-5; the D region possibly corresponds to TRBD1 (5 bases align). The DNA is as follows: TGCGCCAGCAGCCAAGTTCTACGACAGAGCAATCAGCCCCAGCATTTT. This yields the protein CASSQVLRQSNQPQHF.